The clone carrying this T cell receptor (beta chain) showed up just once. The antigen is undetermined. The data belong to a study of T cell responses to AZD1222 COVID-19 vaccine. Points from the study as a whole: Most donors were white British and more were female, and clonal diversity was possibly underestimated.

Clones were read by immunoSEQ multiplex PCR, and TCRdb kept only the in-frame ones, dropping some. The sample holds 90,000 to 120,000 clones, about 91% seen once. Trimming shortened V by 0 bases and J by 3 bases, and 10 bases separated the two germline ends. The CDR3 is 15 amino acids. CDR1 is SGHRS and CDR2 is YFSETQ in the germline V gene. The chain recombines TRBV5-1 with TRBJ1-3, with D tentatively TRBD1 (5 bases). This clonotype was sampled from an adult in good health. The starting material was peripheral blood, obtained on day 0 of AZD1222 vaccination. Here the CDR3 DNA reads TGCGCCAGCAGCTTGGGGGGCATGGGTGGAAACACCATATATTTT. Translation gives CASSLGGMGGNTIYF.